The source of this T cell receptor (beta chain) is a study of T cell changes during pregnancy in multiple sclerosis. Sequencing was performed with immunoSEQ multiplex PCR; in TCRdb, only in-frame clones are kept and a portion is missing. The sample shows tens of thousands of clones, around nine tenths of them seen only once. The CDR3 is 13 amino acids. Germline trimming cut 6 bases from V and 5 bases from J; bases unmatched to any gene: 6. Per germline, CDR1 MDHEN and CDR2 SYDVKM. This clone was picked up one time. The TCR comes from a female donor in good health, enrolled as a control in a pregnancy study. The sequencing here drew on peripheral blood, taken after pregnancy. V is TRBV28 and J is TRBJ1-2; 7 bases fit TRBD1. The CDR3 DNA is TGTGCCAGCAGCCTAGACAGGGAGTATGGCTACACCTTC. It encodes CASSLDREYGYTF.